The present TCR beta chain was sequenced within a study of CD8 T cells in Susac syndrome. About 0.45 to 1 ug RNA was reverse transcribed with random hexamers. The immunoSEQ assay covered 54 Vbeta and 13 Jbeta segments for CDR3. TCRdb independently ran MiXCR on the immunoSEQ multiplex PCR reads; one entry per CDR3 protein. The table has some 190,000 distinct CDR3 sequences, 94% seen once. Germline lookup yields CDR1 MNHEY and CDR2 SVGAGI. This CDR3 spans 14 amino acids. Trimming cost V 0 bases and J 5 bases, with 11 bases left between them. The rearrangement links TRBV6-5 to TRBJ2-7; D is ambiguous. The sequence was collected from a human donor with Susac syndrome. The source material was CD4+ T cells from PBMCs. The CDR3 nucleotides read TGTGCCAGCAGTTACTCTAGGGCATCAAACGAGCAGTACTTC. Amino acid sequence: CASSYSRASNEQYF.